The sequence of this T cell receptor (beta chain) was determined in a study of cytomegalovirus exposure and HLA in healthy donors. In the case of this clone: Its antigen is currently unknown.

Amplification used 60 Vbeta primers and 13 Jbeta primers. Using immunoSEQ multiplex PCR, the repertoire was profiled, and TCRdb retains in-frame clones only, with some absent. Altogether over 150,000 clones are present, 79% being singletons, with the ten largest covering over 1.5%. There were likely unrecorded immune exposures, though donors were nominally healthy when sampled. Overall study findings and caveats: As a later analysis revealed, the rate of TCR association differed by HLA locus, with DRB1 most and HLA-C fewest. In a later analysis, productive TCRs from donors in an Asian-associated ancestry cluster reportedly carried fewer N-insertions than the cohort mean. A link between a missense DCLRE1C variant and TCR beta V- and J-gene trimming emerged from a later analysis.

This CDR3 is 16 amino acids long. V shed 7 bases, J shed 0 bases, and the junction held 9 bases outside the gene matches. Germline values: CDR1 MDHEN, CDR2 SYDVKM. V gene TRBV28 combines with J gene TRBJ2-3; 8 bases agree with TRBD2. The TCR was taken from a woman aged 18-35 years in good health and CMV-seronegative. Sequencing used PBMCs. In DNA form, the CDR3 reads TGTGCCAGCACCGACCGGGGGGGACCTAGCACAGATACGCAGTATTTT. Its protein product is CASTDRGGPSTDTQYF.